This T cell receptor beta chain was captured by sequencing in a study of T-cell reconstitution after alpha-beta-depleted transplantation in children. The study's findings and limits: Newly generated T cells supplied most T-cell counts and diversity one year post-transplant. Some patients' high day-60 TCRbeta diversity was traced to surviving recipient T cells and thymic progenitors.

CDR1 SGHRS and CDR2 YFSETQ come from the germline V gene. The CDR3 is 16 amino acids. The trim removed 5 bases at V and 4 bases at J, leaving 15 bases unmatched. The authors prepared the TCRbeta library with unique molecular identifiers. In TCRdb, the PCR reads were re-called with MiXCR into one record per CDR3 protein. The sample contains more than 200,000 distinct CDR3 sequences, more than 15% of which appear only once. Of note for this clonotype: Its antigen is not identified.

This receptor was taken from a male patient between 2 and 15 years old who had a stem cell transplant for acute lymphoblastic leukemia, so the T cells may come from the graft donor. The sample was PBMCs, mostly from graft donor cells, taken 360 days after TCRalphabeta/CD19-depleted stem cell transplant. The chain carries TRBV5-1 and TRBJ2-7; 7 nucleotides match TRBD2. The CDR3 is CASRRETGGTPYEQYF. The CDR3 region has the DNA TGCGCCAGCAGAAGGGAGACGGGGGGAACACCTTACGAGCAGTACTTC.